This record looks at one T cell receptor beta chain sequence and its context. Its target is unknown. The junction does not match germline at one end; this may be a read error. These data belong to a study of cytomegalovirus exposure and HLA in healthy donors. Across the whole study: The approximately 130 validation repertoires and the approximately 700 first-cohort repertoires shared a platform, a later analysis reported. General study findings and limits: Cytomegalovirus status was reportedly diagnosed by the classifier with high specificity and sensitivity. The study listed 164 cytomegalovirus-associated TCR beta chains.

Germline V gene lookup returns CDR1 SGHNT and CDR2 YENEEA. This CDR3 region has 15 residues. Repertoires were generated with immunoSEQ multiplex PCR, while TCRdb's copy carries only in-frame clones and drops some. This sample has hundreds of thousands of clones; roughly 90% occur once, and the top ten carry roughly 0.93%. J is TRBJ2-1 and V is TRBV11-3; D remains ambiguous. This receptor was identified in a woman aged 18-29 years in good health and CMV-seronegative. Sequences were obtained from PBMCs. CDR3 in DNA: TGTGCCAGTCCGCTAACCCCCGCCTCCCACAATGAGCAGTTCTTC. It translates to CASPLTPASHNEQFF.